The rows below give T cell receptor beta chains drawn from one sample of a study of radiotherapy plus CTLA-4 blockade in lung cancer. Assay: immunoSEQ multiplex PCR; the TCRdb copy retains only in-frame clones and omits some. The sample carries over 100,000 clones, 75% to 90% recorded once. Material: peripheral blood, obtained from a patient treated with radiotherapy plus ipilimumab. These receptor sequences come from a human donor with non-small cell lung cancer that progressed on radiotherapy plus ipilimumab. Both conserved end residues are part of each CDR3. D genes are given only for firm matches. Clone size is stated in some rows and not others, as once, few, many or a class when expanded.

V gene,clone size,D gene,J gene,CDR3 DNA,CDR3 protein
TRBV15,NA,TRBD2,TRBJ2-3,TGTGCCACCAGCAGGAAGCTAGCGGGAGGCACAGATACGCAGTATTTT,CATSRKLAGGTDTQYF
TRBV9,NA,TRBD1,TRBJ2-1,TGTGCCAGCAGCGTAGGGACAGGGGCCTACAATGAGCAGTTCTTC,CASSVGTGAYNEQFF
TRBV5-5,once,TRBD1,TRBJ1-4,TGTGCCAGCAGAGACCCTGGGACAGGGGTTGAAAAACTGTTTTTT,CASRDPGTGVEKLFF
TRBV15,NA,NA,TRBJ2-7,TGTGCCACCAGCAGAATCCTCAACAGGGATTCCTACGAGCAGTACTTC,CATSRILNRDSYEQYF
TRBV9,NA,NA,TRBJ2-5,TGTGCCAGCAGCTCCTCAGGTTCAGTAGAGACCCAGTACTTC,CASSSSGSVETQYF
TRBV6-1,NA,NA,TRBJ2-2,TGTGCCAGCAGTGAGCTATACTTCACGTACACCGGGGAGCTGTTTTTT,CASSELYFTYTGELFF
TRBV5-6,once,TRBD2,TRBJ2-1,TGTGCCAGCAGCTTGAATAGCGGGACGTCCAATGAGCAGTTCTTC,CASSLNSGTSNEQFF
TRBV5-6,NA,NA,TRBJ1-2,TGTGCCAGCAGCTTTGGCAACCCCCCCTACACCTTC,CASSFGNPPYTF
TRBV5-6,NA,TRBD2,TRBJ2-2,TGTGCCAGCAGCTTGGGACTAGCGGGAGGATACGGGGAGCTGTTTTTT,CASSLGLAGGYGELFF
TRBV7-8,NA,NA,TRBJ1-5,TGTGCCAGCAGCTTAGGGGATTCGGGGGTGAAGCCCCAGCATTTT,CASSLGDSGVKPQHF
TRBV6-5,NA,NA,TRBJ1-5,TGTGCCAGCAGCGCCCGACGGGCCGACAATCAGCCCCAGCATTTT,CASSARRADNQPQHF
TRBV9,NA,NA,TRBJ2-7,TGTGCCAGCAGCGCGGGACCTGGGTACGAGCAGTACTTC,CASSAGPGYEQYF
TRBV6-1,NA,NA,TRBJ2-5,TGTGCCAGCAGTGAAGGGGTGGGGAGGGAGACCCAGTACTTC,CASSEGVGRETQYF
TRBV7-8,NA,TRBD1,TRBJ1-2,TGTGCCAGCAGCCCCACCCCCGGACAGGCGTGGGGCTACACCTTC,CASSPTPGQAWGYTF
TRBV28,NA,NA,TRBJ1-2,TGTGCCAGCAGTTTAGTTGATGGCTACACCTTC,CASSLVDGYTF
TRBV6-1,NA,NA,TRBJ2-6,TGTGCCAGCACCGCCTCTGGGGCCAACGTCCTGACTTTC,CASTASGANVLTF
TRBV11-2,NA,NA,TRBJ2-2,TGTGCCAGCAGCTTAGGCGTGCCGAACACCGGGGAGCTGTTTTTT,CASSLGVPNTGELFF
TRBV11-3,NA,NA,TRBJ2-7,TGTGCCAGCAGCTTAAGTCAGGTAACCTACGAGCAGTACTTC,CASSLSQVTYEQYF
TRBV6-6,NA,TRBD1,TRBJ1-2,TGTGCCAGCAGAACGACAGGGGTAGACACCTTC,CASRTTGVDTF
TRBV10-1,NA,TRBD2,TRBJ2-7,TGCGCCAGCAGTGATATTCTAGCGGGGGCCTACGAGCAGTACTTC,CASSDILAGAYEQYF
TRBV18,NA,NA,TRBJ2-3,TGTGCCAGCGAGGACGGCGGGTTAGGCGCAGTTACGCAGTATTTT,CASEDGGLGAVTQYF
TRBV5-6,NA,NA,TRBJ2-5,TGTGCCAGCAGCTTTAGGAACCAAGAGACCCAGTACTTC,CASSFRNQETQYF
TRBV19,once,TRBD1,TRBJ2-3,TGTGCCAGTAGTAGGACAGGGGTTACAGATACGCAGTATTTT,CASSRTGVTDTQYF
TRBV7-9,NA,NA,TRBJ2-1,TGTGCCAGCCACCGGGACACATACAATGAGCAGTTCTTC,CASHRDTYNEQFF
TRBV18,once,TRBD1,TRBJ1-2,TGTGCCAGCTCACGAGGGGGCGCCTATGGCTACACCTTC,CASSRGGAYGYTF
TRBV5-1,NA,TRBD2,TRBJ2-1,TGCGCCAGCAAAAAGGGACTAGCGGACTACAATGAGCAGTTCTTC,CASKKGLADYNEQFF
TRBV12-5,once,TRBD2,TRBJ2-7,TGTGCTAGTGGTTTGGGCGGGGGTTCCTACGAGCAGTACTTC,CASGLGGGSYEQYF
TRBV30,NA,TRBD1,TRBJ1-1,TGTGCCTGGAGCCGGGACAGGGGTCCAGGCCTTGAAGCTTTCTTT,CAWSRDRGPGLEAFF
TRBV2,NA,NA,TRBJ2-7,TGTGCCAGTCGAGACGGGCCCTACGAGCAGTACTTC,CASRDGPYEQYF
TRBV28,NA,NA,TRBJ2-2,TGTGCCAGCAGTGGGGCAGGACCCCGGTGGGGGGAGCTGTTTTTT,CASSGAGPRWGELFF
TRBV5-4,NA,TRBD2,TRBJ2-5,TGTGCCAGCAGCCCGTTGAGCGGGAGAGATCAAGAGACCCAGTACTTC,CASSPLSGRDQETQYF
TRBV12-5,NA,TRBD1,TRBJ1-2,TGTGCTAGTGGTTTCGGACAGGAAAACTATGGCTACACCTTC,CASGFGQENYGYTF
TRBV6-5,NA,TRBD1,TRBJ2-1,TGTGCCAGCAGTATTAGTGGACAGGGCAGGAATGAGCAGTTCTTC,CASSISGQGRNEQFF
TRBV19,NA,TRBD1,TRBJ1-5,TGTGCCAGTAGTCCAAAGACAGGGAATAGCAATCAGCCCCAGCATTTT,CASSPKTGNSNQPQHF
TRBV27,NA,NA,TRBJ1-4,TGTGCCAGCAGCCTGGACCGAGGAGCAGAAAAACTGTTTTTT,CASSLDRGAEKLFF
TRBV6-1,once,TRBD1,TRBJ2-7,TGTGCCAGCAGTGAAGGGTTGCTCCGGGACAGGGCTCGCGAGCAGTACTTC,CASSEGLLRDRAREQYF
TRBV7-9,NA,TRBD1,TRBJ1-2,TGTGCCAGCAGCTTAGCGGGACAGAACTATGGCTACACCTTC,CASSLAGQNYGYTF
TRBV5-1,NA,NA,TRBJ2-7,TGCGCCAGCAGCTTTGGTCGGCCAACCCGGTCCTACGAGCAGTACTTC,CASSFGRPTRSYEQYF
TRBV7-2,NA,NA,TRBJ2-3,TGTGCCAGCAGTTTAACCGGGCGCTACACAGATACGCAGTATTTT,CASSLTGRYTDTQYF
TRBV19,NA,NA,TRBJ1-5,TGTGCCAGTAGTTTTACCGGGCAGCCCCAGCATTTT,CASSFTGQPQHF
TRBV7-6,NA,NA,TRBJ2-1,TGTGCCAGCAGCTTAGGGGGAGGGGGGGCTACCCCGTTCTTC,CASSLGGGGATPFF
TRBV19,NA,NA,TRBJ1-1,TGTGCCAGTAGTATAAGGTTGGTGAACACTGAAGCTTTCTTT,CASSIRLVNTEAFF
TRBV4-1,NA,TRBD1,TRBJ1-1,TGCGCCAGCAGCGACAAGGACAGGGGAATTCAAGCTTTCTTT,CASSDKDRGIQAFF
TRBV29-1,NA,NA,TRBJ1-1,TGCAGCGTACCGGCCCCAGGGTGGGGTTTGGTCGCTGAAGCTTTCTTT,CSVPAPGWGLVAEAFF